The 4 T cell receptor beta chains reported below all come from one sample, sequenced in a study of T cell responses to AZD1222 COVID-19 vaccine. The protocol was immunoSEQ multiplex PCR, while the TCRdb copy is restricted to in-frame clones and leaves out a portion. The sample holds over 100,000 clones; nearly 90% are singletons and the top ten take roughly a sixth. Material: peripheral blood, obtained on day 0 of AZD1222 vaccination. These receptors were obtained from an adult in good health.

The chain is built from TRBV7-9 and TRBJ1-2, with 8 bases identical to TRBD1. Germline loops: CDR1 SEHNR, CDR2 FQNEAQ (reference sequence). The CDR3 totals 15 residues. V shed 5 bases, J shed 4 bases, and the junction held 9 bases outside the gene matches. CDR3 sequence (DNA): TGTGCCAGCAGCAGGGGACAGGCCTTTGGCTATGGCTACACCTTC. It is translated as CASSRGQAFGYGYTF.

The chain uses TRBV1 and TRBJ2-6; TRBD2, the D gene given by the table, was not confirmed from the DNA. TRBV1 is a recognized pseudogene. The CDR3 contains 19 residues. CDR3 amino acids: CTSSQGADVPISGANVLTF. As DNA, the CDR3 is TGCACCAGCAGCCAAGGAGCGGACGTCCCTATCTCTGGGGCCAACGTCCTGACTTTC.

CDR3 sequence: CASSDRLNTEAFF. The CDR3, as DNA: TGCGCCAGCAGTGACAGGTTGAACACTGAAGCTTTCTTT. This rearrangement joins TRBV10-1 to TRBJ1-1; no clear D. Trimming pared 3 bases from V and 0 bases from J, leaving 5 bases between. From germline, CDR1 is WNHNN and CDR2 SYGVQD (reference sequence). The CDR3 contains 13 residues.

The chain has TRBV4-2 and TRBJ1-4; the D is unclear. The germline CDR1 and CDR2 sequences are LGHNA and YNFKEQ. Trimming left V 0 bases short and J 7 bases short, with 12 bases between. The CDR3 is 15 residues long. CDR3 amino acids: CASSQDPGMGEKLFF. CDR3 nucleotide sequence: TGTGCCAGCAGCCAAGATCCGGGGATGGGTGAAAAACTGTTTTTT.